This T cell receptor beta chain came from a study of T cell responses to AZD1222 COVID-19 vaccine. V trimming: 7 bases; J trimming: 2 bases; junction bases outside the gene matches: 11. The CDR3 extends over 15 amino acids. Germline assignment: CDR1 SQVTM and CDR2 ANQGSEA. This clone appeared once. TCRdb's table, derived via immunoSEQ multiplex PCR, lists solely in-frame clones and lacks some. The sample consists of 150,000 or so clones, 90% of them appearing once. J is TRBJ2-3 and V is TRBV29-1; 8 nucleotides match TRBD1. The source was peripheral blood, collected on day 0 of AZD1222 vaccination. This receptor was obtained from an adult in good health. CDR3 nucleotide sequence: TGCAGCGGCTCAGGGGGCGAATCCTTCACAGATACGCAGTATTTT. Its protein is CSGSGGESFTDTQYF.